These 24 T cell receptor beta chains share one sample of origin, sequenced in a study of Ad26.COV2.S vaccination and SARS-CoV-2 variants. Profiled with immunoSEQ multiplex PCR; TCRdb holds only in-frame clones, not every one. The sample has a few hundred thousand clones, 83% seen once. Treatment in this sample: over 15 received Ad26.COV2.S at low or high dose, single or two shots; about 5 received placebo; per-sample allocation not given. Sampling was performed 63 days after the first vaccine or placebo injection. This specimen was peripheral blood, taken in a trial of Ad26.COV2.S vaccine versus placebo. These receptors were obtained from a person between 18 and 60 years old who received the Ad26.COV2.S COVID-19 vaccine or a placebo.

The chain uses TRBV25-1 and TRBJ2-7; D is perhaps TRBD1 or TRBD2 (5 bases each). V shed 5 bases and J shed 4 bases, with 15 bases lying between them. The CDR3 has 14 amino acids. Looked up from germline, CDR1 is MGHDK and CDR2 is SYGVNS. The CDR3: CASSRSGWGYEQYF. For the CDR3, the DNA is TGTGCCAGCAGTAGATCAGGGTGGGGGTACGAGCAGTACTTC.

V and J are TRBV18 and TRBJ1-2, with 10 bases matching TRBD1. The trim removed 2 bases at V and 8 bases at J, leaving 5 bases unmatched. Germline CDR1 KGHSH, CDR2 LQKENI. CDR3 size: 14 residues. The CDR3 region is CASSPGTGASGYTF. The CDR3 nucleotides read TGTGCCAGCTCACCAGGGACAGGGGCCAGCGGCTACACCTTC.

The chain recombines TRBV13 with TRBJ2-3, with D possibly TRBD1 on 5 matching bases. CDR3 length: 13 residues. Trimming took 4 bases from V and 5 from J, leaving 10 bases between them. The germline CDR1 and CDR2 sequences are PRHDT and FYEKMQ (reference sequence). This CDR3 is CASSWTRGDTQYF. CDR3 DNA: TGTGCCAGCAGCTGGACACGAGGAGATACGCAGTATTTT.

This clone was recorded many times. The same CDR3 is also encoded by other DNA sequences in this sample. V usage is TRBV6-5 and J usage is TRBJ1-2, with TRBD1 as a possible D gene (5 bases). The CDR3 contains 13 residues. CDR1 is MNHEY and CDR2 is SVGAGI in the germline V gene. V gave up 6 bases and J gave up 2 bases, with 10 bases separating them. CDR3 in amino acids: CASSQTANYGYTF. CDR3 DNA: TGTGCCAGCAGCCAGACAGCGAACTATGGCTACACCTTC.

The chain links TRBV2 to TRBJ2-2; no reliable D call. Germline V gene sequence: CDR1 SNHLY, CDR2 FYNNEI. This CDR3 contains 13 residues. Between the trimmed V and J ends, which lost 3 bases and 6 bases, there was a span of 8 bases. The DNA for the CDR3 is TGTGCCAGCAGTGACGATCGGTCCGGGGAGCTGTTTTTT. It codes for CASSDDRSGELFF.

The V call is TRBV10-3, the J call TRBJ2-5; 10 nucleotides line up with TRBD1. Per germline, CDR1 ENHRY and CDR2 SYGVKD. The V and J ends lost 4 bases and 5 bases, in that order; junction bases with no gene match: 7. This CDR3 is 15 amino acids long. CDR3 sequence (DNA): TGTGCCATCAGTGTGGGACAGGGGTTTGAGGAGACCCAGTACTTC. Amino acids: CAISVGQGFEETQYF.

CDR3 region: CASSSHRGQHTEAFF. The CDR3, as DNA: TGTGCCAGCAGTTCCCACAGGGGGCAGCACACTGAAGCTTTCTTT. The chain couples TRBV6-5 to TRBJ1-1; TRBD1 aligns across 9 bases. The CDR3 loop spans 15 amino acids. CDR1 is MNHEY, CDR2 SVGAGI, per germline. V trimming: 4 bases; J trimming: 3 bases; junction bases outside the gene matches: 6.

The V call is TRBV7-9, the J call TRBJ1-4, with TRBD1 as a possible D gene (6 bases). Between the trimmed V and J ends, which lost 4 bases and 4 bases, there was a span of 22 bases. Germline assignment: CDR1 SEHNR and CDR2 FQNEAQ (reference sequence). The length of the CDR3 is 18 residues. DNA for the CDR3: TGTGCCAGCAGCTCCTCCGGTGGGGGGGCGAAAGGTAATGAAAAACTGTTTTTT. This sequence encodes CASSSSGGGAKGNEKLFF.

The chain has TRBV5-5 and TRBJ1-1; 7 positions match TRBD1. Germline values: CDR1 SGHKS, CDR2 YYEKEE (reference sequence). Unmatched junction bases numbered 9, after V lost 4 bases and J lost 0 bases. The CDR3 consists of 16 residues. The CDR3: CASSIQGWRLNTEAFF. In DNA, the CDR3 is TGTGCCAGCAGCATACAGGGGTGGAGGCTGAACACTGAAGCTTTCTTT.

The V gene is TRBV27, the J gene TRBJ2-5; TRBD2 aligns across 9 bases. V was pared by 4 bases and J by 3 bases, with 15 bases of the junction left unmatched. Per germline, CDR1 MNHEY and CDR2 SMNVEV (reference sequence). The CDR3 covers 18 residues. As DNA, the CDR3 is TGTGCCAGCAGTTCCTTTTCGGGGACTAGCTCGTCAAAAGAGACCCAGTACTTC. It specifies CASSSFSGTSSSKETQYF.

The rearrangement uses TRBV4-1 and TRBJ1-2; D is uncertain. The germline V gene has CDR1 MGHRA and CDR2 YSYEKL. The CDR3 consists of 12 residues. Trimming removed 0 bases at V and 8 bases at J, with 7 bases between. The CDR3: CASSQEGRGYTF. The CDR3 coding sequence is TGCGCCAGCAGCCAAGAGGGTAGGGGCTACACCTTC.

The genes are TRBV7-2 and TRBJ2-1, with 7 bases identical to TRBD2. There are 15 residues in the CDR3. J gave up 5 bases and V 0 bases, and 4 bases lay outside the gene matches. Looked up from germline, CDR1 is SGHTA and CDR2 is FQGNSA. The CDR3 region has the DNA TGTGCCAGCAGCTTAGCTAGCGGGCGAAACAATGAGCAGTTCTTC. This gives the protein CASSLASGRNNEQFF.

DNA of the CDR3: TGTGCCAGCAGCTTCTACGGCTACGAGCAGTACTTC. The encoded protein is CASSFYGYEQYF. The J gene is TRBJ2-7, the V gene TRBV7-2; no clear D. The CDR3 length is 12 residues. V was cut by 3 bases and J by 3 bases, with 6 bases left in between. Germline loops: CDR1 SGHTA, CDR2 FQGNSA.

This clone appeared a few times. The rearrangement uses TRBV7-2 and TRBJ2-7; possibly TRBD2 for D (6 bases). Per germline, CDR1 SGHTA and CDR2 FQGNSA. This CDR3 contains 14 residues. Trimming shortened V by 3 bases and J by 5 bases, and 14 bases separated the two germline ends. CDR3 DNA sequence: TGTGCCAGCAGCTTGGTCGGGGGTATTAACGAGCAGTACTTC. It codes for CASSLVGGINEQYF.

The chain couples TRBV9 to TRBJ1-2, with D maybe TRBD1 (5 bases). V was pared by 3 bases and J by 2 bases, with 11 bases between. The CDR3 length is 14 residues. The germline V gene encodes CDR1 SGDLS and CDR2 YYNGEE. As DNA, the CDR3 is TGTGCCAGCAGCGCCCAGACAGTGAACTATGGCTACACCTTC. It specifies CASSAQTVNYGYTF.

The chain couples TRBV3-1 (or the pseudogene TRBV3-2) to TRBJ2-2; D is unclear. The CDR3 runs to 13 residues. V was clipped by 0 bases and J by 4 bases, with 3 bases between them. Germline V CDR1 and CDR2: LGHDT, YNNKEL (reference sequence). CDR3 sequence reads: CASSQDRTGELFF. The DNA for the CDR3 is TGTGCCAGCAGCCAAGACCGCACCGGGGAGCTGTTTTTT.

The sample holds a few counts of this clone. CDR3 loop: CASSQIQGTVAYEQYF. Written as DNA, the CDR3 is TGTGCCAGCAGCCAGATTCAGGGGACGGTAGCTTACGAGCAGTACTTC. The V gene is TRBV4-2, the J gene TRBJ2-7, with a possible D match to TRBD1 (6 bases). This CDR3 is built from 16 residues. Germline V CDR1 and CDR2: LGHNA, YNFKEQ. Trimming cost V 3 bases and J 4 bases, with 19 bases left between them.

The chain combines TRBV7-2 with TRBJ2-7; tentatively, D is TRBD1 (5 bases). The CDR3 runs 14 residues. Germline-derived CDR1 and CDR2 are SGHTA and FQGNSA. V lost 3 bases and J 7 bases, leaving 16 bases between the germline ends. CDR3 sequence (DNA): TGTGCCAGCAGCTTTGCGACCCAGGCAGGGGAGCAGTACTTC. Residues: CASSFATQAGEQYF.

The genes are TRBV27 and TRBJ1-4, with 8 bases that match TRBD1. The germline V gene has CDR1 MNHEY and CDR2 SMNVEV (reference sequence). The ends lost 4 bases at V and 0 bases at J; junction bases unmatched: 16. This CDR3 spans 20 amino acids. In DNA, the CDR3 is TGTGCCAGCAGTTACTACAACAGGGGGATCCTACCTGCAACTAATGAAAAACTGTTTTTT. This encodes CASSYYNRGILPATNEKLFF.

This clone was seen more than once but under ten times. J is TRBJ1-1 and V is TRBV18; 7 bases fit TRBD1. CDR1 KGHSH and CDR2 LQKENI come from the germline V gene. The ends lost 8 bases at V and 0 bases at J; junction bases unmatched: 9. CDR3 length equals 15 residues. CDR3 loop: CASPRQGHMNTEAFF. The CDR3, as DNA: TGTGCCAGCCCGAGACAGGGCCACATGAACACTGAAGCTTTCTTT.

The chain is built from TRBV23-1 and TRBJ2-2, with D perhaps matching TRBD1 (5 bases). TRBV23-1 is sorted into the ORF group, with uncertain function. Trimming took off 0 bases at V and 4 bases at J, with 9 bases between the two ends. The CDR3 sequence is 15 residues long. Here the CDR3 DNA reads TGCGCCAGCAGTCAATCCTACAGGCCCACCGGGGAGCTGTTTTTT. Encoded protein: CASSQSYRPTGELFF.

V usage is TRBV27 and J usage is TRBJ2-2; 9 bases line up with TRBD2. This CDR3 has 18 amino acids. Trimming removed 5 bases from V and 4 bases from J; junction bases left unmatched: 14. Germline CDR1 reads MNHEY; CDR2 reads SMNVEV (reference sequence). CDR3 amino acids: CASSPAASGGPLTGELFF. CDR3 nucleotides: TGTGCCAGCAGTCCCGCCGCCAGCGGGGGGCCCCTCACCGGGGAGCTGTTTTTT.

V and J are TRBV19 and TRBJ1-2; maybe TRBD1 (5 bases). Trimming removed 1 base at V and 4 bases at J, with 10 bases between. The CDR3 is made up of 14 amino acids. Germline V gene sequence: CDR1 LNHDA, CDR2 SQIVND (reference sequence). CDR3 protein: CASSIGDPGYGYTF. The CDR3, as DNA: TGTGCCAGTAGTATAGGGGACCCTGGCTATGGCTACACCTTC.

The V and J genes are TRBV5-1 and TRBJ2-7; 7 positions match TRBD2. V was clipped by 7 bases and J by 4 bases; unmatched bases: 14. Germline V CDR1 and CDR2: SGHRS, YFSETQ. This CDR3 spans 15 amino acids. As DNA, the CDR3 is TGCGCCAGCGGTCTCGGGGGGACGGACCCATACGAGCAGTACTTC. It yields the protein CASGLGGTDPYEQYF.